This TCR beta chain stems from a study of T cells in Graves' hyperthyroidism and ophthalmopathy. General study results and limits: Most clonotypes expanded in the thyroid (above 0.001) were also present in blood. For ophthalmopathy, model prediction preceded onset by a median roughly 5.9 months.

This clonotype was observed at least ten times. What it recognizes is unknown. There were TCR beta CDR3 regions amplified from RNA transcripts. HTBI primers were used for first-round RT-PCR of the TCR CDR3. TCRdb recomputed calls from the multiplex PCR reads with MiXCR, one row per CDR3 protein. The table shows some 180,000 distinct CDR3 sequences, with about a sixth occurring only once. This TCR derives from a woman in her fifties or sixties with Graves' hyperthyroidism. The sequenced sample consisted of blood.

CDR3 region: CASSFGTANQPQHF. The CDR3 coding sequence is TGTGCCAGCAGTTTTGGGACGGCGAATCAGCCCCAGCATTTT. This chain joins TRBV28 and TRBJ1-5; D is perhaps TRBD1 (5 bases). The CDR3 length is 14 residues. Germline assignment: CDR1 MDHEN and CDR2 SYDVKM. V was cut by 3 bases and J by 4 bases, with 10 bases left in between.